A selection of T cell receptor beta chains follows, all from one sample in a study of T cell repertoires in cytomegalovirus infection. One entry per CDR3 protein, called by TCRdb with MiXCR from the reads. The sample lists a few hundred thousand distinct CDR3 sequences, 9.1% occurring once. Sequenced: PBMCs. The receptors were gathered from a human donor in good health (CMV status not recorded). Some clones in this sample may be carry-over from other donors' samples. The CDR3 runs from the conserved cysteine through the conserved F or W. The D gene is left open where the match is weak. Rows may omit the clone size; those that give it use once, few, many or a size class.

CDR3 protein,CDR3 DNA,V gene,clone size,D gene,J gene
CASRPGGTASSGNTIYF,TGTGCCAGCAGACCTGGGGGAACAGCCTCCTCTGGAAACACCATATATTTT,TRBV12-3/TRBV12-4,many,.,TRBJ1-3
CASSPAWGRDEQFF,TGTGCCAGCTCACCGGCCTGGGGAAGAGATGAGCAGTTCTTC,TRBV18,.,.,TRBJ2-1
CASSPGPLGVEKLFF,TGTGCCAGCAGCCCTGGACCTTTAGGGGTTGAAAAACTGTTTTTT,TRBV7-6,many,.,TRBJ1-4
CASSTHRGRMNTEAFF,TGTGCCAGCTCCACCCACAGGGGAAGGATGAACACTGAAGCTTTCTTT,TRBV7-2,many,TRBD1,TRBJ1-1
CASSQSTETQYF,TGTGCCAGCAGCCAAAGTACAGAAACGCAGTATTTT,TRBV7-3,.,.,TRBJ2-3
CASRLQTGEYGYTF,TGCGCCAGCAGACTTCAGACAGGGGAATATGGCTACACCTTC,TRBV5-1,.,TRBD1,TRBJ1-2
CATTEKGGQGYGYTF,TGTGCCACCACAGAGAAAGGGGGACAGGGCTATGGCTACACCTTC,TRBV19,few,TRBD1,TRBJ1-2
CASSTRVDYGYTF,TGTGCCAGCAGCACCCGCGTGGACTATGGCTACACCTTC,TRBV6-2/TRBV6-3,.,.,TRBJ1-2
CASSLVVASAQYF,TGTGCCAGCAGCTTAGTGGTAGCCTCGGCGCAGTATTTT,TRBV7-8,many,.,TRBJ2-3
CASSLVGRSSGNTIYF,TGTGCCAGCAGCTTAGTTGGGCGGAGCTCTGGAAACACCATATATTTT,TRBV7-2,many,.,TRBJ1-3
CASSLSGTGVGAFF,TGTGCCAGTAGTCTTTCCGGGACAGGGGTGGGGGCTTTCTTT,TRBV19,many,TRBD1,TRBJ1-1
CASSTRQGRREGIQYF,TGTGCCAGCAGCACCAGACAGGGAAGGCGGGAAGGGATTCAGTACTTC,TRBV7-9,.,.,TRBJ2-4
CASSRGRLRDMNTEAFF,TGTGCCAGCAGCCGGGGTCGTCTCAGGGACATGAACACTGAAGCTTTCTTT,TRBV7-2,many,.,TRBJ1-1
CASSALVAFF,TGTGCCAGCAGTGCCCTAGTAGCTTTCTTT,TRBV12-3/TRBV12-4,many,.,TRBJ1-1
CASSPTGPTYEQYF,TGTGCCAGCAGCCCAACAGGGCCGACCTACGAGCAGTACTTC,TRBV11-3,many,.,TRBJ2-7